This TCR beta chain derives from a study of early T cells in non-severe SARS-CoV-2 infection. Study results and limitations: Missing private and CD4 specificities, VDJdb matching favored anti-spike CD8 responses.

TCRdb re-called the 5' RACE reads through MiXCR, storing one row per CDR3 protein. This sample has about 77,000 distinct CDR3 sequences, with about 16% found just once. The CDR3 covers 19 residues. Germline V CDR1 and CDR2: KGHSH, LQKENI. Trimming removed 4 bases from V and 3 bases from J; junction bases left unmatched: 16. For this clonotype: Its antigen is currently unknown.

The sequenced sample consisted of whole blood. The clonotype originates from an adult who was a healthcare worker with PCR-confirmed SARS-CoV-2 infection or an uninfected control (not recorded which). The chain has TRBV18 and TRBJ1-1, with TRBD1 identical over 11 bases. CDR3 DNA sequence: TGTGCCAGCTCACTACCTATCGGACAGGGGGCGGGATGGGACACTGAAGCTTTCTTT. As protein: CASSLPIGQGAGWDTEAFF.